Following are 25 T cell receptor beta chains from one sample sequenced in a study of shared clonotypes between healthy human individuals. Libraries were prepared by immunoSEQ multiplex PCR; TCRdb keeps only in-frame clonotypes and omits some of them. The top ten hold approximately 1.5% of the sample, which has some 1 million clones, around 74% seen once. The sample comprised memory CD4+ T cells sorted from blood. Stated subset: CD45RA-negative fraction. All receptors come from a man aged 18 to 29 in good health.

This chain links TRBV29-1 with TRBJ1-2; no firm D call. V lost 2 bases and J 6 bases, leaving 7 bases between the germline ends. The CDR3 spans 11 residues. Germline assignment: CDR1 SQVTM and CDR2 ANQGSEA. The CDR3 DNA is TGCAGCGTTGAAAACCCCGATGGCTACACCTTC. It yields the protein CSVENPDGYTF.

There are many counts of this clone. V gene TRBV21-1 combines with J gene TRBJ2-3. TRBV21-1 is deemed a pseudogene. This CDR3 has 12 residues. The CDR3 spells CASSKGADTQYF. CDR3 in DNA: TGTGCCAGCAGCAAAGGGGCAGATACGCAGTATTTT.

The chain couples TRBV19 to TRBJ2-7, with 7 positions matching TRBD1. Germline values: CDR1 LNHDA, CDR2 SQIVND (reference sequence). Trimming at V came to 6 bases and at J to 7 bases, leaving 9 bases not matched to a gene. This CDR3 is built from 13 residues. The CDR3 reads CASRRAGGEEQYF. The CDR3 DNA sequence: TGTGCCAGTAGGAGGGCAGGGGGAGAGGAGCAGTACTTC. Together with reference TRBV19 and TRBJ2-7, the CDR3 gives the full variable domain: DGGITQSPKYLFRKEGQNVTLSCEQNLNHDAMYWYRQDPGQGLRLIYYSQIVNDFQKGDIAEGYSVSREKKESFPLTVTSAQKNPTAFYLCASRRAGGEEQYFGPGTRLTVT.

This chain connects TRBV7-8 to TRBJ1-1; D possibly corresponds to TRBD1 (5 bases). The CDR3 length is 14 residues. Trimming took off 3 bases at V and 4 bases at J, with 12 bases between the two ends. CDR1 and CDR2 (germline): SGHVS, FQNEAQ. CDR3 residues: CASSFLQGGTEAFF. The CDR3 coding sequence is TGTGCCAGCAGCTTCCTCCAGGGTGGCACTGAAGCTTTCTTT.

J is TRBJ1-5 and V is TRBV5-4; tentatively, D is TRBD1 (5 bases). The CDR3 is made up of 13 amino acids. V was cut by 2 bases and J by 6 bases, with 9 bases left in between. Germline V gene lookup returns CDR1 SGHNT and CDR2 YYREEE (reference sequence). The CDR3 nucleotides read TGTGCCAGCAGCTTTGGTCAGGGTCAGCCCCAGCATTTT. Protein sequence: CASSFGQGQPQHF.

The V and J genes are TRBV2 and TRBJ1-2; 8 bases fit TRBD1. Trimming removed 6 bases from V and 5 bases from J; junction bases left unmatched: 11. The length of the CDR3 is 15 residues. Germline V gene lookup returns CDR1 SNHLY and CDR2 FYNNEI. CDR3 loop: CASSPGQVDHYGYTF. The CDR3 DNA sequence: TGTGCCAGCAGCCCGGGACAGGTCGATCATTATGGCTACACCTTC.

The CDR3: CASSLERVEQFF. CDR3 nucleotide sequence: TGTGCCAGCAGCTTAGAACGGGTCGAACAGTTCTTC. The chain recombines TRBV7-8 with TRBJ2-1; D gene ambiguous. The CDR3 covers 12 residues. Germline V gives CDR1 SGHVS, CDR2 FQNEAQ. Trimming took 1 base from V and 13 from J, leaving 11 bases between them.

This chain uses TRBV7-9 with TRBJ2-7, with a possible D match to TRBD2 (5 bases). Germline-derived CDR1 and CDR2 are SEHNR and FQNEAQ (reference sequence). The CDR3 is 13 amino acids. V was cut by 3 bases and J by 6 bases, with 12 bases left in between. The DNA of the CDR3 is TGTGCCAGCAGCTTGGAGACCCGGGGCGAGCAGTACTTC. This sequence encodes CASSLETRGEQYF.

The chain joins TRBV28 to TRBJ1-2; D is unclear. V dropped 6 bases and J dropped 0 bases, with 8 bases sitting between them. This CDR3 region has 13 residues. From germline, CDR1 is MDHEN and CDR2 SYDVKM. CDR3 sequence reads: CASRIEANYGYTF. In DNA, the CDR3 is TGTGCCAGCAGGATAGAAGCTAACTATGGCTACACCTTC.

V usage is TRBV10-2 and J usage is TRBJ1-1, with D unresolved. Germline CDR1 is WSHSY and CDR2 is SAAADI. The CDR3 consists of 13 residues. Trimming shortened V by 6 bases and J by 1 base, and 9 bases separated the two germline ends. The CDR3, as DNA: TGCGCCAGCAGGGAGAGGCGGAACACTGAAGCTTTCTTT. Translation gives CASRERRNTEAFF.

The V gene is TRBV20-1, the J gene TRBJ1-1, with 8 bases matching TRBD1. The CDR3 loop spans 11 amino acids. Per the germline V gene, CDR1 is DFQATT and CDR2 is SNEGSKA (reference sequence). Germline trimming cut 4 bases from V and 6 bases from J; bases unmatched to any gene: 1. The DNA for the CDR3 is TGCAGTGCTACGGACAGGGCTGAAGCTTTCTTT. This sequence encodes CSATDRAEAFF.

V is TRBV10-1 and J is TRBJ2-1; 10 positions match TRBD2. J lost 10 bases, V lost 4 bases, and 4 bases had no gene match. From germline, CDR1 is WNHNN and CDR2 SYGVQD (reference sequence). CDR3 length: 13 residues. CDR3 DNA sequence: TGCGCCAGCAGTGTTAGCGGGGGGTCGGAGCAGTTCTTC. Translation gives CASSVSGGSEQFF.

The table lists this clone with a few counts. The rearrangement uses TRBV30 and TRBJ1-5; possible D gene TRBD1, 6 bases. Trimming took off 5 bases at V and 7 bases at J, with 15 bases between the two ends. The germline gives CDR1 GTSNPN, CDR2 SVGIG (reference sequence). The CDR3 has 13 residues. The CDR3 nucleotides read TGTGCCTGGGGGGACACAGTAAACCAGCCCCAGCATTTT. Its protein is CAWGDTVNQPQHF.

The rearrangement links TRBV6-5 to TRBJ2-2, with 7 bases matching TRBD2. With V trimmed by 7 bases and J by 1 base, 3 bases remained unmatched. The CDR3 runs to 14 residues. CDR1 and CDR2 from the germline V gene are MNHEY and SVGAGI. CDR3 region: CASTIAGNTGELFF. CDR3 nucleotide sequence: TGTGCCAGCACCATAGCGGGGAACACCGGGGAGCTGTTTTTT.

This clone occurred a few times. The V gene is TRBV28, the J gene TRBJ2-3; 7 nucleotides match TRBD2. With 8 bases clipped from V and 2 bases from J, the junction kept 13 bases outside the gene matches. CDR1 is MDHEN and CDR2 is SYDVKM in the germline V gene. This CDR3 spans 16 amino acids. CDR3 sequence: CASRGESAGLTDTQYF. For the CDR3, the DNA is TGTGCCAGCCGGGGGGAAAGCGCCGGGCTCACAGATACGCAGTATTTT.

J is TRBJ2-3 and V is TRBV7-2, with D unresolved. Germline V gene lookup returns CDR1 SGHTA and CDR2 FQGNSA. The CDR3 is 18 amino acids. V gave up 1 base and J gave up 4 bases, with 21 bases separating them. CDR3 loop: CASSLVGVRAMYSDTQYF. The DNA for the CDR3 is TGTGCCAGCAGCTTAGTCGGTGTTCGCGCCATGTATTCAGATACGCAGTATTTT.

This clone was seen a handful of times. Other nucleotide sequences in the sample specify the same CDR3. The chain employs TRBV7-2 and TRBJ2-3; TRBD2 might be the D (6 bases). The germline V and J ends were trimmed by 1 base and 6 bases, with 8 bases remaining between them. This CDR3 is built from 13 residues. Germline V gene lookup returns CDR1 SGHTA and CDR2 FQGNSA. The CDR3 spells CASSLGRGDTQYF. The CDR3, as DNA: TGTGCCAGCAGCTTAGGTCGGGGGGATACGCAGTATTTT.

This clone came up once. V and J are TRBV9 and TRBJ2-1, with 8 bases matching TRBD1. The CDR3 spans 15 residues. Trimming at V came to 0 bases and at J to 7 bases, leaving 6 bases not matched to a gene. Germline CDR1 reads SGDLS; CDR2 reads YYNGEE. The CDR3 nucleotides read TGTGCCAGCAGCGTAGACGGACAGGGAAGGAATGAGCAGTTCTTC. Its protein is CASSVDGQGRNEQFF.

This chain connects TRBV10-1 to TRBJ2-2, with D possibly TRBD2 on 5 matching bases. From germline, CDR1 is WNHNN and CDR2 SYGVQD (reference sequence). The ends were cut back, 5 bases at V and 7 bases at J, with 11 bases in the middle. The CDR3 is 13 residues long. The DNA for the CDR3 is TGCGCCAGCAGTTCGGACTTCGACGGGGAGCTGTTTTTT. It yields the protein CASSSDFDGELFF.

CDR3 sequence (DNA): TGTGCCAGCAGCTTGGGGGCGGCCAATGAGCAGTTCTTC. As protein: CASSLGAANEQFF. The chain combines TRBV11-3 with TRBJ2-1; D may be TRBD1 (6 bases). V was pared by 3 bases and J by 6 bases, with 9 bases between. The CDR3 has 13 residues. Germline values: CDR1 SGHNT, CDR2 YENEEA.

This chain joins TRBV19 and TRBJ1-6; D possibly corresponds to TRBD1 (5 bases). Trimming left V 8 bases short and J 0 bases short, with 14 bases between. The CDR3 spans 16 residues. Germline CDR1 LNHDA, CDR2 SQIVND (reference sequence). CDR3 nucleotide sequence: TGTGCCAGTGCCACCCGAGGGGACTCCTATAATTCACCCCTCCACTTT. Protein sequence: CASATRGDSYNSPLHF.

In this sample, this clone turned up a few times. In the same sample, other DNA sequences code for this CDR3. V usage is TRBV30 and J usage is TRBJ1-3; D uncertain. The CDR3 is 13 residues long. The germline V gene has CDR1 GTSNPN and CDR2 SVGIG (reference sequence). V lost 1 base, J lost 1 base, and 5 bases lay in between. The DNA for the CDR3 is TGTGCCTGGAGTGGGGGTTCTGGAAACACCATATATTTT. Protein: CAWSGGSGNTIYF.

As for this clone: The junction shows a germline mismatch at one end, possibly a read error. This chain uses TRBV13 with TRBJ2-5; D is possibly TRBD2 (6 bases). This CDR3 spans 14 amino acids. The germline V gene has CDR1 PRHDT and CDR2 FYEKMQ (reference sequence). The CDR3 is CASSLGLHKETQYF. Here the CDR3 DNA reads TGTGCCAGCAGCCTAGGACTACATAAAGAGACCCAGTACTTC.

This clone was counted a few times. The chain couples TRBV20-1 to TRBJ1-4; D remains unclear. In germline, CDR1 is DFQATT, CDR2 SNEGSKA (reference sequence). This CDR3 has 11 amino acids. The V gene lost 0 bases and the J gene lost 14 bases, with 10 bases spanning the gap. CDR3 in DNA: TGCAGTGCTAGAGAGGGCTTCGGCCTGTTTTTT. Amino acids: CSAREGFGLFF.

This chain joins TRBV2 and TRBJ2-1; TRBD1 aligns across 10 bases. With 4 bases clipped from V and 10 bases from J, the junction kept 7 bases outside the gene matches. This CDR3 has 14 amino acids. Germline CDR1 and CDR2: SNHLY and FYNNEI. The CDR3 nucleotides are TGTGCCAGCAGTGGGGACAGGGGCAGGGGAGAGCAGTTCTTC. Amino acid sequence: CASSGDRGRGEQFF.